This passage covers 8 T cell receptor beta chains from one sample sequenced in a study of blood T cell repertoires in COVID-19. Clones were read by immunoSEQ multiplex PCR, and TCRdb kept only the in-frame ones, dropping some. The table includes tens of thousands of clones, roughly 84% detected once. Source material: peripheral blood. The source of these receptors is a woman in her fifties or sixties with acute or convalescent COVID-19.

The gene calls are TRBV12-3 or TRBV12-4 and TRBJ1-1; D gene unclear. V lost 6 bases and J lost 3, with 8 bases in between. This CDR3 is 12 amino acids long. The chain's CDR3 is CASRSMDTEAFF. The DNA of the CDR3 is TGTGCCAGCAGGTCTATGGACACTGAAGCTTTCTTT.

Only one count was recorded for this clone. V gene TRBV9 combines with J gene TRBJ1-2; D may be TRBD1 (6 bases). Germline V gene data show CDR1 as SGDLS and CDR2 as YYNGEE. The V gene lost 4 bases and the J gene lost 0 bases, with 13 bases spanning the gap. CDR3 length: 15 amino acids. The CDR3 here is CASSSGQRANYGYTF. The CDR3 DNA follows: TGTGCCAGCAGCTCCGGACAGCGAGCTAACTATGGCTACACCTTC.

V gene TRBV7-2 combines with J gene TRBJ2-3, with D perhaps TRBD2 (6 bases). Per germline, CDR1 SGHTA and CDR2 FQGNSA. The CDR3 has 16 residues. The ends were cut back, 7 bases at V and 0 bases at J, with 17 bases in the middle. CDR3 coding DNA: TGTGCCAGCACCCCACCGGGTAGCGGCAGCACAGATACGCAGTATTTT. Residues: CASTPPGSGSTDTQYF. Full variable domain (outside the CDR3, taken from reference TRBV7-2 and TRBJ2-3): GAGVSQSPSNKVTEKGKDVELRCDPISGHTALYWYRQSLGQGLEFLIYFQGNSAPDKSGLPSDRFSAERTGGSVSTLTIQRTQQEDSAVYLCASTPPGSGSTDTQYFGPGTRLTVL.

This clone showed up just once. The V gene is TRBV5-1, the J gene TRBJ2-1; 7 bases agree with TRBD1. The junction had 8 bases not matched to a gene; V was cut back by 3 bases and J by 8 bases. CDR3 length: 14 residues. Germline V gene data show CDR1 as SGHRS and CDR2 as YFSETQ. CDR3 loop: CASSWDSGADEQFF. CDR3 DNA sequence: TGCGCCAGCAGCTGGGACAGTGGGGCGGATGAGCAGTTCTTC.

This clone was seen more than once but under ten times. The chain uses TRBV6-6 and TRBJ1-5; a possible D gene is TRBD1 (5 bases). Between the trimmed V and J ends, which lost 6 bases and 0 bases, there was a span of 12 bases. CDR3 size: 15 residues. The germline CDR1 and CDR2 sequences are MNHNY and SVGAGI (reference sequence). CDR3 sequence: CASRSDSFSNQPQHF. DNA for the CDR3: TGTGCCAGCAGGTCCGACAGTTTTAGCAATCAGCCCCAGCATTTT.

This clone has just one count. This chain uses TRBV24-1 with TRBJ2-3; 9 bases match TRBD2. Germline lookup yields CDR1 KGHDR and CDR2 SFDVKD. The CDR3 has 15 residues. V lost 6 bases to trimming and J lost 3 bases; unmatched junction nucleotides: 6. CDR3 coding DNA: TGTGCCACCAGTAGCGAGCGGGAGGCGACAGATACGCAGTATTTT. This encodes CATSSEREATDTQYF.

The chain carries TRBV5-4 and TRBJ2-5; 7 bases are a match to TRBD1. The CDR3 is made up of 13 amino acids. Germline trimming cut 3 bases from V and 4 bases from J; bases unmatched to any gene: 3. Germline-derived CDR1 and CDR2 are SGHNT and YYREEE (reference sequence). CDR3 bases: TGTGCCAGCAGCTCTGGACAGGTAGAGACCCAGTACTTC. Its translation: CASSSGQVETQYF.

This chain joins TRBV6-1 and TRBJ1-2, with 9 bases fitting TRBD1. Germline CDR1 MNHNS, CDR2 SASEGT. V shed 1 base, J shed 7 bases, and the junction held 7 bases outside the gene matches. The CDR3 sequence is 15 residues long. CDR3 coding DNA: TGTGCCAGCAGTGAAGTAGGGACAGGGAGGGGTGGCTACACCTTC. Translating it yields CASSEVGTGRGGYTF.